The 21 T cell receptor beta chains below were found in one sample sequenced in a study of early T cells in non-severe SARS-CoV-2 infection. MiXCR, run by TCRdb on the 5' RACE reads, gives a single entry per CDR3 protein. This repertoire shows some 66,000 distinct CDR3 sequences, over 8% found once; its top ten account for roughly 3.2%. The material sequenced was whole blood. Every receptor here comes from an adult who was a healthcare worker with PCR-confirmed SARS-CoV-2 infection or an uninfected control (not recorded which).

There are a few counts of this clonotype. CDR3 DNA: TGTGCCAGCAGCCCTCACCTCATGGACACCGGGGAGCTGTTTTTT. Translated, it gives CASSPHLMDTGELFF. The V call is TRBV7-9, the J call TRBJ2-2; D unclear. CDR3 size: 15 residues. The germline V gene has CDR1 SEHNR and CDR2 FQNEAQ (reference sequence). Trimming stripped 5 bases from V and 3 bases from J, with 13 bases between. Based on the CDR3 plus reference TRBV7-9 and TRBJ2-2, the full variable domain is DTGVSQNPRHKITKRGQNVTFRCDPISEHNRLYWYRQTLGQGPEFLTYFQNEAQLEKSRLLSDRFSAERPKGSFSTLEIQRTEQGDSAMYLCASSPHLMDTGELFFGEGSRLTVL.

This clonotype has at least ten counts. V and J are TRBV7-2 and TRBJ1-2; tentative D call: TRBD1 (6 bases). The CDR3 is 15 amino acids. Germline-derived CDR1 and CDR2 are SGHTA and FQGNSA. Trimming left V 6 bases short and J 4 bases short, with 18 bases between. The CDR3 DNA is TGTGCCAGCAGGGCACAGGGAAATTCATTCTATGGCTACACCTTC. Its protein is CASRAQGNSFYGYTF. Looking up the rest from reference TRBV7-2 and TRBJ1-2 gives the full variable domain: GAGVSQSPSNKVTEKGKDVELRCDPISGHTALYWYRQSLGQGLEFLIYFQGNSAPDKSGLPSDRFSAERTGGSVSTLTIQRTQQEDSAVYLCASRAQGNSFYGYTFGSGTRLTVV.

This chain's CDR3 is CASSPTGIAGREQYF. CDR3 nucleotides: TGTGCCAGCTCACCGACGGGAATAGCAGGGAGGGAGCAGTACTTC. V and J are TRBV18 and TRBJ2-7; a weak D match, TRBD2 (6 bases). Deletions cut 3 bases from V and 7 bases from J, with 19 bases between. The germline CDR1 and CDR2 sequences are KGHSH and LQKENI. The CDR3 has 15 residues.

This chain joins TRBV30 and TRBJ1-1, with D perhaps TRBD1 (5 bases). The germline gives CDR1 GTSNPN, CDR2 SVGIG (reference sequence). There are 14 residues in the CDR3. Trimming removed 7 bases at V and 1 base at J, with 16 bases between. CDR3 sequence: CAYLRRGENTEAFF. For the CDR3, the DNA is TGTGCCTATCTAAGGAGAGGGGAGAACACTGAAGCTTTCTTT.

This clonotype came up many times. This chain joins TRBV30 and TRBJ2-7, with 8 bases lining up with TRBD2. Germline V lookup: CDR1 GTSNPN, CDR2 SVGIG (reference sequence). With 3 bases clipped from V and 2 bases from J, the junction kept 6 bases outside the gene matches. This CDR3 comprises 14 residues. CDR3 sequence reads: CAWSTGGLAYEQYF. The CDR3 region has the DNA TGTGCCTGGAGCACCGGGGGACTAGCCTACGAGCAGTACTTC.

The chain recombines TRBV6-5 with TRBJ2-1, with a possible D match to TRBD1 (6 bases). The CDR3 runs to 16 residues. CDR1 and CDR2 from the germline V gene are MNHEY and SVGAGI. V was clipped by 4 bases and J by 7 bases, with 20 bases between them. In DNA form, the CDR3 reads TGTGCCAGCAGTTCCCAGGGCCAGGGGTTTCGTAATGAGCAGTTCTTC. Translating gives CASSSQGQGFRNEQFF.

The chain uses TRBV5-1 and TRBJ1-1; D remains ambiguous. V gave up 3 bases and J gave up 0 bases, with 15 bases separating them. CDR1 and CDR2 (germline): SGHRS, YFSETQ. This CDR3 comprises 16 residues. CDR3 in DNA: TGCGCCAGCAGCTCGAAAGGCGGACGGATGAACACTGAAGCTTTCTTT. It translates to CASSSKGGRMNTEAFF.

This sequence joins TRBV2 and TRBJ2-3; 9 bases match TRBD2. With V trimmed by 7 bases and J by 6 bases, 14 bases remained unmatched. From germline, CDR1 is SNHLY and CDR2 FYNNEI. This CDR3 has 16 amino acids. This chain's CDR3 is CASKGGSGSGGDTQYF. DNA for the CDR3: TGTGCCAGCAAGGGTGGTAGCGGGAGCGGAGGGGATACGCAGTATTTT.

The chain employs TRBV27 and TRBJ2-7, with 16 bases that match TRBD2. Trimming removed 5 bases from V and 0 bases from J; junction bases left unmatched: 13. The CDR3 extends over 20 amino acids. The V gene's germline CDR1 is MNHEY and CDR2 SMNVEV (reference sequence). The CDR3 region is CASSPHSGTSGRESSYEQYF. CDR3 DNA: TGTGCCAGCAGTCCCCACTCCGGGACTAGCGGGAGGGAGAGCTCCTACGAGCAGTACTTC.

J is TRBJ2-1 and V is TRBV20-1, with 12 bases lining up with TRBD2. Trimming at V came to 6 bases and at J to 0 bases, leaving 3 bases not matched to a gene. This CDR3 region has 15 residues. Germline V gene data show CDR1 as DFQATT and CDR2 as SNEGSKA (reference sequence). The CDR3 sequence: CSAGTSGFSYNEQFF. CDR3 DNA sequence: TGCAGTGCCGGGACTAGCGGGTTCTCCTACAATGAGCAGTTCTTC.

The CDR3 region is CSARGDGRSSTDTQYF. The DNA of the CDR3 is TGCAGTGCTAGAGGGGACGGGAGATCTAGCACAGATACGCAGTATTTT. The chain carries TRBV20-1 and TRBJ2-3; perhaps TRBD2 as D (6 bases). CDR1 is DFQATT, CDR2 SNEGSKA, per germline (reference sequence). The germline V and J ends were trimmed by 1 base and 0 bases, with 14 bases remaining between them. There are 16 residues in the CDR3.

This clonotype was counted a few times. V usage is TRBV5-7 and J usage is TRBJ2-4, with 8 bases that match TRBD1. TRBV5-7 counts as an open reading frame of uncertain function. The CDR3 is 15 residues long. The trim removed 3 bases at V and 1 base at J, leaving 3 bases unmatched. Written as DNA, the CDR3 is TGTGCCAGCAGCTCGGACAGGGAGGCCAAAAACATTCAGTACTTC. It encodes CASSSDREAKNIQYF.

This clonotype has at least ten counts. The rearrangement links TRBV20-1 to TRBJ2-6, with a tentative D call TRBD2 (5 bases). Germline V CDR1 and CDR2: DFQATT, SNEGSKA (reference sequence). With 3 bases removed from V and 1 base from J, the gap between germline ends came to 10 bases. This CDR3 has 15 residues. The CDR3 sequence is CSARTRGSGANVLTF. In nucleotides, the CDR3 is TGCAGTGCTAGGACCCGGGGTTCTGGGGCCAACGTCCTGACTTTC.

This clonotype came up a few times. The chain is built from TRBV19 and TRBJ2-3; perhaps TRBD2 as D (6 bases). The V gene lost 8 bases and the J gene lost 1 base, with 16 bases spanning the gap. The CDR3 loop spans 15 amino acids. The germline V gene encodes CDR1 LNHDA and CDR2 SQIVND (reference sequence). The CDR3 coding sequence is TGTGCCAGTGGTAGCCGGGAGCTTCGCACAGATACGCAGTATTTT. Residues: CASGSRELRTDTQYF. Together with reference TRBV19 and TRBJ2-3, the CDR3 gives the full variable domain: DGGITQSPKYLFRKEGQNVTLSCEQNLNHDAMYWYRQDPGQGLRLIYYSQIVNDFQKGDIAEGYSVSREKKESFPLTVTSAQKNPTAFYLCASGSRELRTDTQYFGPGTRLTVL.

By share, this clonotype counts as medium-sized (0.01 to 0.1%). J is TRBJ2-7 and V is TRBV20-1; D call uncertain. CDR3 length: 14 amino acids. Germline V lookup: CDR1 DFQATT, CDR2 SNEGSKA (reference sequence). Trimming left V 0 bases short and J 4 bases short, with 13 bases between. CDR3 nucleotide sequence: TGCAGTGCTAGAGATCGTAAGGTAACATACGAGCAGTACTTC. It encodes CSARDRKVTYEQYF.

The CDR3 loop is CASSKPLAGDTEQFF. The CDR3 bases are TGTGCCAGCAGCAAGCCCCTAGCGGGAGATACTGAGCAGTTCTTC. This chain joins TRBV7-9 and TRBJ2-1; 10 nucleotides match TRBD2. J lost 9 bases, V lost 5 bases, and 10 bases had no gene match. CDR1 is SEHNR, CDR2 FQNEAQ, per germline (reference sequence). CDR3 length: 15 amino acids.

The sample holds a few counts of this clonotype. V is TRBV9 and J is TRBJ2-5; TRBD2 matches at 7 bases. V lost 2 bases and J lost 1; bases outside the gene matches: 8. The CDR3 sequence is 16 residues long. CDR1 is SGDLS, CDR2 YYNGEE, per germline. DNA for the CDR3: TGTGCCAGCAGCGTGGCCGGGACTACCAGCCAAGAGACCCAGTACTTC. Its protein product is CASSVAGTTSQETQYF.

This clonotype was found a few times. The V call is TRBV7-3, the J call TRBJ2-5; D not certain. Trimming stripped 4 bases from V and 5 bases from J, with 11 bases between. The CDR3 spans 13 residues. CDR1 and CDR2 (germline): SGHTA, FQGTGA. The CDR3 DNA reads as TGTGCCAGCAGCTATGCTGGAGAGGAGACCCAGTACTTC. Translating gives CASSYAGEETQYF.

A remark on this clonotype: This may arise from a read error, as a much more abundant clone is one base away. The V gene is TRBV7-2, the J gene TRBJ1-4; perhaps TRBD1 as D (5 bases). V gave up 5 bases and J gave up 5 bases, with 12 bases separating them. This CDR3 is built from 14 residues. Germline assignment: CDR1 SGHTA and CDR2 FQGNSA. CDR3 region: CASSRTPRNEKLFF. The CDR3 nucleotides are TGTGCCAGCAGCCGGACACCCCGGAATGAAAAACTGTTTTTT.

The rearrangement links TRBV2 to TRBJ1-3; the match to TRBD1 covers 7 bases. CDR3 length: 19 amino acids. Germline V gene data show CDR1 as SNHLY and CDR2 as FYNNEI. V lost 8 bases to trimming and J lost 3 bases; unmatched junction nucleotides: 22. The CDR3 sequence: CASAPHPGQFHSLGNTIYF. Written as DNA, the CDR3 is TGTGCCAGCGCTCCCCACCCGGGACAGTTTCATTCTCTTGGAAACACCATATATTTT.

This clonotype was counted only a few times. This sequence joins TRBV14 and TRBJ2-1, with D possibly being TRBD1 or TRBD2 (5 bases each). V was shortened by 4 bases and J by 8 bases, with 18 bases between the two germline ends. The CDR3 contains 15 residues. CDR1 SGHDN and CDR2 FVKESK come from the germline V gene. CDR3 amino acids: CASSPQNLGDDEQFF. The CDR3 region has the DNA TGTGCCAGCAGCCCACAAAACTTGGGGGACGATGAGCAGTTCTTC.